The next 6 T cell receptor beta chains were all read from a single sample in a study of cytomegalovirus exposure and HLA in healthy donors. The PCR made use of 60 Vbeta and 13 Jbeta primers. Sequencing used immunoSEQ multiplex PCR; TCRdb keeps in-frame clones, though not all of them. The sample has about 160,000 clones, 76% seen once. The sample taken for sequencing was PBMCs. The receptors were sampled from a female donor in good health and CMV-seronegative.

The CDR3 here is CSVDGAGGGTDTQYF. The CDR3 coding sequence is TGCAGCGTTGACGGGGCAGGGGGCGGCACAGATACGCAGTATTTT. The chain carries TRBV29-1 and TRBJ2-3; 8 bases are shared with TRBD1. The trim removed 3 bases at V and 1 base at J, leaving 6 bases unmatched. Germline assignment: CDR1 SQVTM and CDR2 ANQGSEA. This CDR3 has 15 amino acids.

A few counts support this clone. This chain connects TRBV5-1 to TRBJ1-6; TRBD1 matches 12 bases. V shed 5 bases and J 9 bases; nucleotides not matched to a gene: 9. The CDR3 totals 16 residues. Germline loops: CDR1 SGHRS, CDR2 YFSETQ. Here the CDR3 reads CASSFAGQGAGSPLHF. CDR3 in DNA: TGCGCCAGCAGTTTCGCGGGACAGGGGGCGGGTTCACCCCTCCACTTT.

The chain has TRBV7-9 and TRBJ2-3; TRBD1 matches at 7 bases. This CDR3 comprises 15 residues. Trimming at V came to 5 bases and at J to 5 bases, leaving 10 bases not matched to a gene. Per germline, CDR1 SEHNR and CDR2 FQNEAQ (reference sequence). CDR3 in amino acids: CASSPRQGSQDTQYF. CDR3 DNA sequence: TGTGCCAGCAGCCCCCGACAGGGTAGTCAAGATACGCAGTATTTT.

The V and J genes are TRBV7-9 and TRBJ2-3; the D gene is possibly TRBD1 (5 bases). Deletions cut 1 base from V and 0 bases from J, with 11 bases between. The CDR3 consists of 16 residues. Germline V gene sequence: CDR1 SEHNR, CDR2 FQNEAQ (reference sequence). For the CDR3, the DNA is TGTGCCAGCAGCTTAGGCAGGGATTATAGCACAGATACGCAGTATTTT. Translated: CASSLGRDYSTDTQYF.

The rearrangement uses TRBV4-1 and TRBJ2-4, with TRBD2 matching over 9 bases. CDR3 length equals 14 residues. Trimming at V came to 1 base and at J to 7 bases, leaving 2 bases not matched to a gene. Per the germline V gene, CDR1 is MGHRA and CDR2 is YSYEKL. This chain's CDR3 is CASSQVTSGNIQYF. Written as DNA, the CDR3 is TGCGCCAGCAGCCAAGTCACTAGCGGGAACATTCAGTACTTC.

V usage is TRBV5-8 and J usage is TRBJ2-7, with 10 positions matching TRBD1. V trimming: 5 bases; J trimming: 7 bases; junction bases outside the gene matches: 12. This CDR3 has 15 residues. Germline CDR1 and CDR2: SGHTS and YDEGEE. CDR3: CASSIWGQGLEEQYF. The DNA for the CDR3 is TGTGCCAGCAGTATTTGGGGACAGGGGCTAGAAGAGCAGTACTTC.